This T cell receptor beta chain originates from a study of Graves' ophthalmopathy and Graves' hyperthyroidism. About the research overall: Peripheral blood collection took place at initial diagnosis, before any treatment.

Notes on the study in general: Prediction of ophthalmopathy progression reached roughly 68% sensitivity and around 75% specificity.

Per the germline V gene, CDR1 is ENHRY and CDR2 is SYGVKD. Trimming pared 11 bases from V and 0 bases from J, leaving 17 bases between. This CDR3 has 16 residues. Amplification from RNA transcripts yielded the TCR beta CDR3 regions. First-round RT-PCR used HTBI primers; second-round multiplex PCR followed. MiXCR was run by TCRdb on the multiplex PCR reads, yielding one entry per CDR3 protein. The repertoire holds 740,000 or so distinct CDR3 sequences, with 40% as singletons. This clonotype was counted at least ten times. Its antigen is not identified. The sequence came from an adult man with Graves' ophthalmopathy. This chain joins TRBV10-3 and TRBJ2-6, with D possibly called TRBD1 or TRBD2 (6 bases each). Sequencing was done on a sample of peripheral blood. The CDR3 protein is CASGAGLTSGANVLTF. Written as DNA, the CDR3 is TGTGCCTCGGGGGCAGGGCTTACCTCTGGGGCCAACGTCCTGACTTTC.